The 27 T cell receptor beta chains below come from one sample, sequenced in a study of a mutant IDH1 vaccine in newly diagnosed glioma. Clones were read by immunoSEQ multiplex PCR, and TCRdb kept only the in-frame ones, dropping some. The sample has tens of thousands of clones, 65% to 90% seen once; the top ten hold under 3.5%. Time point noted: baseline, week 1 (first vaccination visit). The treatment is: pre-vaccination baseline after standard-of-care therapy. This material consisted of PBMCs, taken from a glioma patient treated with radiotherapy, temozolomide or both. The receptors shown here come from a man aged 25 to 40 with glioma.

This chain links TRBV28 with TRBJ1-5; D is possibly TRBD1 (6 bases). The CDR3 length is 19 residues. V lost 5 bases to trimming and J lost 0 bases, with 23 bases between them. CDR1 is MDHEN, CDR2 SYDVKM, per germline. The CDR3 DNA is TGTGCCAGCAGTCCAATACGGACAGAAAACGAGTATAGCAATCAGCCCCAGCATTTT. Encoded protein: CASSPIRTENEYSNQPQHF.

The chain recombines TRBV2 with TRBJ2-2; no reliable D call. The germline V gene has CDR1 SNHLY and CDR2 FYNNEI. The CDR3 length is 16 residues. V gave up 6 bases and J gave up 7 bases, with 21 bases separating them. The CDR3: CASRGLRRSVGGELFF. CDR3 DNA sequence: TGTGCCAGCAGAGGTCTCAGACGTTCGGTCGGCGGGGAGCTGTTTTTT.

The rearrangement links TRBV29-1 to TRBJ1-1, with D perhaps TRBD1 (5 bases). V shed 4 bases and J shed 3 bases, with 12 bases lying between them. From germline, CDR1 is SQVTM and CDR2 ANQGSEA. The CDR3 is made up of 13 amino acids. The chain's CDR3 is CSVGHTGHTEAFF. The CDR3 coding sequence is TGCAGCGTTGGACACACAGGCCACACTGAAGCTTTCTTT.

This clone was observed a handful of times. V gene TRBV7-2 combines with J gene TRBJ1-1, with D tentatively TRBD1 (5 bases). Trimming stripped 2 bases from V and 9 bases from J, with 13 bases between. Per germline, CDR1 SGHTA and CDR2 FQGNSA. This CDR3 region has 13 residues. The chain's CDR3 is CASSLRRGSKAFF. The DNA for the CDR3 is TGTGCCAGCAGCTTACGACGGGGCTCGAAAGCTTTCTTT.

This sequence joins TRBV2 and TRBJ1-1; TRBD1 might be the D (5 bases). Trimming cost V 6 bases and J 1 base, with 15 bases left between them. Germline CDR1 and CDR2: SNHLY and FYNNEI. The CDR3 runs 15 residues. The chain's CDR3 is CASRKQGTENTEAFF. The CDR3 bases are TGTGCCAGCAGAAAACAAGGGACGGAGAACACTGAAGCTTTCTTT.

The V gene is TRBV18, the J gene TRBJ1-1; D call uncertain. Germline CDR1 reads KGHSH; CDR2 reads LQKENI. The V end was cut by 5 bases, the J end by 0 bases, with 10 bases between. CDR3 size: 14 residues. The CDR3 bases are TGTGCCAGCTCATCGCAAAGGCTGAACACTGAAGCTTTCTTT. Amino acid sequence: CASSSQRLNTEAFF.

This chain links TRBV7-9 with TRBJ1-6; a possible D gene is TRBD1 (6 bases). The length of the CDR3 is 17 residues. Trimming stripped 5 bases from V and 10 bases from J, with 24 bases between. Germline CDR1 and CDR2: SEHNR and FQNEAQ (reference sequence). This CDR3 is CASSGQIQGSLGSPLHF. The CDR3 nucleotides read TGTGCCAGCAGCGGCCAAATACAGGGAAGCTTAGGGTCACCCCTCCACTTT.

The V and J genes are TRBV11-2 and TRBJ2-2, with 12 nucleotides matching TRBD2. This CDR3 has 18 amino acids. J lost 1 base, V lost 4 bases, and 7 bases had no gene match. Looked up from germline, CDR1 is SGHAT and CDR2 is FQNNGV. This CDR3 is CASSSRLAGALNTGELFF. CDR3 DNA sequence: TGTGCCAGCAGCTCGCGACTAGCGGGGGCCCTGAACACCGGGGAGCTGTTTTTT.

The chain has TRBV4-2 and TRBJ1-4; no reliable D call. The germline gives CDR1 LGHNA, CDR2 YNFKEQ. The CDR3 extends over 19 amino acids. Trimming took 0 bases from V and 5 from J, leaving 22 bases between them. The CDR3 loop is CASSQDLGGSGELNEKLFF. CDR3 coding DNA: TGTGCCAGCAGCCAAGATCTAGGTGGGAGTGGGGAACTGAATGAAAAACTGTTTTTT.

This clone was seen a single time. This chain links TRBV11-2 with TRBJ2-3, with D possibly being TRBD1 (5 bases). The CDR3 is made up of 15 amino acids. Germline V CDR1 and CDR2: SGHAT, FQNNGV. Trimming stripped 3 bases from V and 1 base from J, with 11 bases between. The CDR3, as DNA: TGTGCCAGCAGCTTTGGGGCACCCCGCACAGATACGCAGTATTTT. Encoded protein: CASSFGAPRTDTQYF.

The chain recombines TRBV4-2 with TRBJ1-1; a weak D match, TRBD1 (5 bases). The germline V gene has CDR1 LGHNA and CDR2 YNFKEQ. The CDR3 is made up of 12 amino acids. Trimming cost V 5 bases and J 7 bases, with 11 bases left between them. CDR3 sequence (DNA): TGTGCCAGCAGCTTACGGGGGGATGAAGCTTTCTTT. Its protein is CASSLRGDEAFF.

This clone was detected a few times. The V call is TRBV19, the J call TRBJ1-3; 7 bases map to TRBD1. CDR3 size: 14 residues. The germline V gene has CDR1 LNHDA and CDR2 SQIVND (reference sequence). The ends lost 7 bases at V and 4 bases at J; junction bases unmatched: 7. The CDR3 reads CASTQGGSGNTIYF. The DNA for the CDR3 is TGTGCCAGTACCCAGGGGGGGAGCGGAAACACCATATATTTT.

This clone was found a few times. The V call is TRBV19, the J call TRBJ1-1; TRBD1 matches at 7 bases. Per germline, CDR1 LNHDA and CDR2 SQIVND (reference sequence). V dropped 3 bases and J dropped 9; count of bases not matched to a gene: 4. CDR3 length: 12 residues. The CDR3 sequence: CASSIADRKAFF. CDR3 DNA sequence: TGTGCCAGTAGTATCGCGGACAGGAAAGCTTTCTTT. The full variable domain, rest sourced from reference TRBV19 and TRBJ1-1, is DGGITQSPKYLFRKEGQNVTLSCEQNLNHDAMYWYRQDPGQGLRLIYYSQIVNDFQKGDIAEGYSVSREKKESFPLTVTSAQKNPTAFYLCASSIADRKAFFGQGTRLTVV.

V gene TRBV30 combines with J gene TRBJ2-1, with 10 bases lining up with TRBD2. Germline V gene sequence: CDR1 GTSNPN, CDR2 SVGIG (reference sequence). This CDR3 has 15 residues. The ends lost 0 bases at V and 8 bases at J; junction bases unmatched: 7. The chain's CDR3 is CAWSVSLAGVDEQFF. The DNA for the CDR3 is TGTGCCTGGAGTGTAAGTCTAGCGGGGGTGGATGAGCAGTTCTTC. The full variable domain, its missing parts supplied by reference TRBV30 and TRBJ2-1, is SQTIHQWPATLVQPVGSPLSLECTVEGTSNPNLYWYRQAAGRGLQLLFYSVGIGQISSEVPQNLSASRPQDRQFILSSKKLLLSDSGFYLCAWSVSLAGVDEQFFGPGTRLTVL.

This rearrangement joins TRBV10-1 to TRBJ2-1; D gene ambiguous. This CDR3 has 14 amino acids. The V end was cut by 2 bases, the J end by 7 bases, with 12 bases between. The germline gives CDR1 WNHNN, CDR2 SYGVQD (reference sequence). CDR3 nucleotide sequence: TGCGCCAGCAGTGAGAGAATAGGACCGAATGAGCAGTTCTTC. Translated: CASSERIGPNEQFF.

The V call is TRBV4-1, the J call TRBJ2-2, with D unclear. The CDR3 has 12 residues. The germline V and J ends were trimmed by 3 bases and 4 bases, with 3 bases remaining between them. The germline V gene encodes CDR1 MGHRA and CDR2 YSYEKL. As DNA, the CDR3 is TGCGCCAGCAGCCAGGCCACCGGGGAGCTGTTTTTT. Its protein product is CASSQATGELFF.

The V and J genes are TRBV4-2 and TRBJ2-3; TRBD2 might be the D (6 bases). The CDR3 is made up of 15 amino acids. Trimming cost V 0 bases and J 1 base, with 8 bases left between them. Germline V gene data show CDR1 as LGHNA and CDR2 as YNFKEQ. CDR3 nucleotides: TGTGCCAGCAGCCAAGACCCGGGGGGCACAGATACGCAGTATTTT. The encoded protein is CASSQDPGGTDTQYF.

The chain links TRBV30 to TRBJ2-7; D might be TRBD1 (5 bases). CDR1 and CDR2 from the germline V gene are GTSNPN and SVGIG (reference sequence). Trimming shortened V by 4 bases and J by 0 bases, and 13 bases separated the two germline ends. This CDR3 has 14 amino acids. The chain's CDR3 is CAWMDTITSYEQYF. The CDR3 DNA reads TGTGCCTGGATGGACACGATTACCTCCTACGAGCAGTACTTC.

This chain joins TRBV5-1 and TRBJ2-4, with TRBD1 matching over 7 bases. The CDR3 is 14 residues long. The V gene's germline CDR1 is SGHRS and CDR2 YFSETQ. With 3 bases clipped from V and 8 bases from J, the junction kept 8 bases outside the gene matches. CDR3 in amino acids: CASSSRQGGDIQYF. As DNA, the CDR3 is TGCGCCAGCAGCTCACGACAGGGTGGAGACATTCAGTACTTC. Drawing the rest from reference TRBV5-1 and TRBJ2-4, the complete variable domain is KAGVTQTPRYLIKTRGQQVTLSCSPISGHRSVSWYQQTPGQGLQFLFEYFSETQRNKGNFPGRFSGRQFSNSRSEMNVSTLELGDSALYLCASSSRQGGDIQYFGAGTRLSVL.

This clone was detected a few times. This chain uses TRBV5-1 with TRBJ1-1; D uncertain. Germline values: CDR1 SGHRS, CDR2 YFSETQ. This CDR3 spans 13 amino acids. The germline V and J ends were trimmed by 4 bases and 6 bases, with 13 bases remaining between them. The CDR3 is CASSLLGGAEAFF. The DNA of the CDR3 is TGCGCCAGCAGCCTCTTAGGTGGCGCTGAAGCTTTCTTT.

In this sample, this clone turned up once. The chain is built from TRBV5-1 and TRBJ1-1; D not resolved. CDR3 length: 11 residues. Looked up from germline, CDR1 is SGHRS and CDR2 is YFSETQ. Trimming removed 4 bases from V and 3 bases from J, with 4 bases in between. The CDR3 region has the DNA TGCGCCAGCAGCCTGGACACTGAAGCTTTCTTT. This gives the protein CASSLDTEAFF.

The chain couples TRBV19 to TRBJ1-5; D is uncertain. V was clipped by 3 bases and J by 2 bases, with 14 bases between them. There are 16 residues in the CDR3. Germline CDR1 is LNHDA and CDR2 is SQIVND (reference sequence). The CDR3 DNA reads as TGTGCCAGTAGTATTTTCGGGATAGTTGGCAATCAGCCCCAGCATTTT. Protein product: CASSIFGIVGNQPQHF. Combining the CDR3 with reference TRBV19 and TRBJ1-5 gives the whole variable domain DGGITQSPKYLFRKEGQNVTLSCEQNLNHDAMYWYRQDPGQGLRLIYYSQIVNDFQKGDIAEGYSVSREKKESFPLTVTSAQKNPTAFYLCASSIFGIVGNQPQHFGDGTRLSIL.

The J gene is TRBJ2-1, the V gene TRBV6-5; the D gene is possibly TRBD1 (6 bases). Trimming cost V 2 bases and J 3 bases, with 14 bases left between them. CDR3 length: 16 residues. CDR1 and CDR2 from the germline V gene are MNHEY and SVGAGI. Written as DNA, the CDR3 is TGTGCCAGCAGTTACGCCAACAGGGCGCGCTACAATGAGCAGTTCTTC. This gives the protein CASSYANRARYNEQFF.

The V call is TRBV28, the J call TRBJ1-1, with D unclear. Trimming shortened V by 3 bases and J by 1 base, and 6 bases separated the two germline ends. From germline, CDR1 is MDHEN and CDR2 SYDVKM. The CDR3 covers 13 residues. The CDR3: CASSFPGNTEAFF. In DNA, the CDR3 is TGTGCCAGCAGTTTTCCTGGGAACACTGAAGCTTTCTTT.

The chain uses TRBV6-1 and TRBJ2-7; TRBD2 is a possible D gene (5 bases). This CDR3 has 14 amino acids. Trimming removed 5 bases from V and 2 bases from J, with 13 bases in between. Germline loops: CDR1 MNHNS, CDR2 SASEGT. DNA of the CDR3: TGTGCCAGCAGTACCCACGGGGTTCCCTACGAGCAGTACTTC. It yields the protein CASSTHGVPYEQYF.

This CDR3 reads CASSPPLGNEQFF. CDR3 sequence (DNA): TGTGCCAGCTCACCACCGCTAGGCAATGAGCAGTTCTTC. V and J are TRBV18 and TRBJ2-1, with unresolved D. Trimming removed 0 bases from V and 6 bases from J, with 6 bases in between. The CDR3 sequence is 13 residues long. Germline CDR1 KGHSH, CDR2 LQKENI. Variable domain in full (rest from reference TRBV18 and TRBJ2-1): NAGVMQNPRHLVRRRGQEARLRCSPMKGHSHVYWYRQLPEEGLKFMVYLQKENIIDESGMPKERFSAEFPKEGPSILRIQQVVRGDSAAYFCASSPPLGNEQFFGPGTRLTVL.

This chain connects TRBV11-2 to TRBJ1-2; tentatively, D is TRBD1 (6 bases). V was trimmed by 0 bases and J by 2 bases, leaving 13 bases between them. In germline, CDR1 is SGHAT, CDR2 FQNNGV. The CDR3 sequence is 16 residues long. CDR3 region: CASSLDPRTANYGYTF. DNA for the CDR3: TGTGCCAGCAGCTTAGATCCCCGGACAGCCAACTATGGCTACACCTTC.